This TCR beta chain was captured in a study of cytomegalovirus exposure and HLA in healthy donors (dated by TCRdb to the late 2010s). Regarding the research as a whole: The 700 or so repertoires of the first cohort and the 120 or so validation repertoires were produced on the same platform, according to a later analysis. High-throughput TCR immunosequencing, statistical association of individual TCRs with disease status, and machine learning were combined to predict cytomegalovirus infection status. The study aimed to test whether signatures of past pathogen exposure could be identified by cataloging public T cell receptors. Besides the first cohort of 666 subjects, a separate validation cohort made up of over 100 different subjects was used.

What the research found in general, with its limitations: Most TCR sequences were seen in very few donors, while some public TCRs were found in many individuals. In vitro tests confirmed that a few of the cytomegalovirus-associated TCR beta chains recognize cytomegalovirus antigens. The classifier was reported to diagnose cytomegalovirus status with high specificity and sensitivity in both the original cohort and the validation cohort. A later analysis found that TCRs clustered in the first cohort also tended to co-occur in the 120 validation repertoires, with approximately 95% of cluster scores above 0. The authors suggested that the approach could potentially be generalized to other disease states and immunological phenotypes. A total of some 180 TCR beta chains were listed by the study as associated with cytomegalovirus. All 120 or so repertoires were used to score co-occurrence in the validation cohort in a later analysis, because that analysis had no HLA typing for the cohort.

The library came from the immunoSEQ multiplex PCR assay. The paper's data handling went like this. A statistical classification framework was developed to diagnose cytomegalovirus status using the catalog of TCR beta chain sequences. TCRdb took over this immuneACCESS table, retaining in-frame rearrangements with V and J assigned. Such tables are incomplete; in checked studies, under half of the missing clones stem from an unresolved V gene, and the remainder is unexplained. V, J and clone size are those of that table, while D and trimming were read from the DNA. This sample is represented by roughly 60,000 clones; around 90% of them were singletons. The ten largest account for 1% to 1.5% of the sample. The CDR3 starts with the cysteine, ends with the phenylalanine, and has 12 residues. Kept here is only the CDR3 DNA, which spans 36 bases and is read in frame from base 1. Per the germline V gene, MNHNS is the CDR1 and SASEGT is the CDR2. Relative to germline, V is 3 bases shorter and J is 8 bases shorter, with 10 bases between their ends.

The donors were included in the validation cohort of approximately 120 subjects, a group kept apart from the roughly 700-subject first cohort. On this clone itself: Its antigen is not yet known. The input lacks base qualities; no much larger clone sits a single base away.

The chain is assembled from TRBV6-1 and TRBJ1-1, and possibly TRBD1, on 5 matching bases. The source of this sequence is a woman younger than 35 in good health and CMV-seronegative. Source material: PBMCs. The nucleotides are TGTGCCAGCAGTGAGGTGACAGAAGAAGCTTTCTTT. It encodes CASSEVTEEAFF.